Listed here are 9 T cell receptor beta chains from one sample, sequenced in a study of shared clonotypes between healthy human individuals. Sequencing used immunoSEQ multiplex PCR; TCRdb keeps in-frame clones, though not all of them. Of fewer than 2.5 million clones in the sample, 90% to 95% were seen once. Sequenced: naive CD4+ T cells from PBMCs. Subset noted: CD45RA+ positively selected. Receptors were obtained from a young man in good health. Some clones in this sample may be carry-over from other donors' samples.

This chain links TRBV21-1 with TRBJ2-5; no check of the table's D call, TRBD2, against the DNA was made. TRBV21-1 is flagged as a pseudogene. The CDR3 runs 17 residues. The CDR3 DNA sequence: TGTGCCAGCAGCAAAGCTGACAGCGGGAGTGATGAAGAGACCCAGTACTTC. Its translation is CASSKADSGSDEETQYF.

This clone has just one count. The chain is built from TRBV28 and TRBJ2-6, with D perhaps TRBD1 or TRBD2 (5 bases each). Germline CDR1 and CDR2: MDHEN and SYDVKM. Trimming took off 6 bases at V and 4 bases at J, with 13 bases between the two ends. The CDR3 sequence is 15 residues long. CDR3 amino acids: CASRAGTSGANVLTF. For the CDR3, the DNA is TGTGCCAGCAGGGCAGGGACCAGCGGGGCCAACGTCCTGACTTTC.

The rearrangement joins TRBV6-1 to TRBJ1-1, with D maybe TRBD1 (6 bases). CDR1 and CDR2 from the germline V gene are MNHNS and SASEGT. Trimming took off 4 bases at V and 1 base at J, with 13 bases between the two ends. This CDR3 has 15 amino acids. The CDR3 nucleotides read TGTGCCAGCAGTGGGTACAGGGATTGGAACACTGAAGCTTTCTTT. Its translation is CASSGYRDWNTEAFF.

J is TRBJ1-2 and V is TRBV6-6, with 8 bases identical to TRBD1. Germline V gives CDR1 MNHNY, CDR2 SVGAGI (reference sequence). This CDR3 has 14 amino acids. Trimming cost V 5 bases and J 8 bases; bases outside gene matches: 10. CDR3 DNA sequence: TGTGCCAGCAGTCGGACAGGGACTATGGAGGGCTACACCTTC. This sequence encodes CASSRTGTMEGYTF.

The chain joins TRBV7-2 to TRBJ2-5; D may correspond to TRBD1 or TRBD2 (6 bases each). In germline, CDR1 is SGHTA, CDR2 FQGNSA. CDR3 length: 14 amino acids. The germline V and J ends were trimmed by 3 bases and 6 bases, with 14 bases remaining between them. This chain's CDR3 is CASSFSGAPKTQYF. As DNA, the CDR3 is TGTGCCAGCAGCTTCTCGGGGGCTCCCAAGACCCAGTACTTC.

V usage is TRBV13 and J usage is TRBJ2-7; TRBD2 is a possible D gene (6 bases). Deletions cut 3 bases from V and 3 bases from J, with 12 bases between. Germline CDR1 is PRHDT and CDR2 is FYEKMQ (reference sequence). The CDR3 loop spans 14 amino acids. The CDR3 nucleotides are TGTGCCAGCAGCTTCGGAGGGCTGGGCTACGAGCAGTACTTC. As protein: CASSFGGLGYEQYF. Complete variable domain (other parts from reference TRBV13 and TRBJ2-7): AAGVIQSPRHLIKEKRETATLKCYPIPRHDTVYWYQQGPGQDPQFLISFYEKMQSDKGSIPDRFSAQQFSDYHSELNMSSLELGDSALYFCASSFGGLGYEQYFGPGTRLTVT.

This clone was recorded only once. The J gene is TRBJ2-7, the V gene TRBV18, with D maybe TRBD2 (5 bases). Germline V gene data show CDR1 as KGHSH and CDR2 as LQKENI. The CDR3 has 13 residues. Trimming left V 5 bases short and J 0 bases short, with 8 bases between. This chain's CDR3 is CASSGSNSYEQYF. CDR3 nucleotide sequence: TGTGCCAGCTCAGGGAGTAACTCCTACGAGCAGTACTTC.

Worth noting for this clone: Germline is not matched at one junction end, which may reflect a read error. The chain recombines TRBV7-9 with TRBJ2-5; D may match TRBD1 or TRBD2 (5 bases each). Germline V gives CDR1 SEHNR, CDR2 FQNEAQ (reference sequence). There are 14 residues in the CDR3. As DNA, the CDR3 is TGTGCCAGCAGCTTAGCGGGGGTGGCAGAGGCCCAGTACTTC. It specifies CASSLAGVAEAQYF.

This chain uses TRBV7-9 with TRBJ1-4; TRBD1 aligns across 8 bases. CDR3 length: 14 residues. V lost 4 bases to trimming and J lost 8 bases; unmatched junction nucleotides: 6. Germline CDR1 reads SEHNR; CDR2 reads FQNEAQ (reference sequence). The CDR3 is CASSSTGVREKLFF. CDR3 nucleotide sequence: TGTGCCAGCAGCTCGACAGGGGTAAGGGAAAAACTGTTTTTT.